One T cell receptor beta chain is described in this entry. The antigen is not known. From germline, CDR1 is MGHRA and CDR2 YSYEKL. This CDR3 region has 15 residues. The V and J ends lost 1 base and 4 bases respectively, with 13 bases between them. These data belong to a study of shared clonotypes between healthy human individuals. Study findings and constraints: Unshared clonotypes carried lower generation probabilities than those common to all four donors.

Sequencing used immunoSEQ multiplex PCR; TCRdb keeps in-frame clones, though not all of them. This repertoire shows roughly 1,000,000 clones, approximately 78% found once; its top ten account for 0.6% to 0.7%. The chain recombines TRBV4-1 with TRBJ1-2; D gene unclear. What was sequenced was memory CD4+ T cells from PBMCs. The sample's subset: CD45RA-negative fraction. The TCR originated in a man aged 18 to 30 in good health. Some clones in this sample may be carry-over from other donors' samples. CDR3 sequence (DNA): TGCGCCAGCAGCCAAGGGACGGCGGGAGGCTATGGCTACACCTTC. Its translation: CASSQGTAGGYGYTF.